A selection of T cell receptor beta chains follows, all from one sample in a study of T cells in Graves' hyperthyroidism and ophthalmopathy. TCRdb called the multiplex PCR reads again in MiXCR, with one record for every CDR3 protein. The sample holds roughly 720,000 distinct CDR3 sequences; 17% are singletons and the top ten take around a sixth. The material sequenced was blood. These receptors came from a man aged 45 to 65 with Graves' hyperthyroidism. CDR3s include the opening cysteine and the closing phenylalanine or tryptophan. A D gene is named only where the DNA matches it firmly. Clone size appears in some rows only: once, few, many, or a class for an expanded clone.

d_gene	v_gene	j_gene	len	abundance	CDR3nt	CDR3aa
TRBD2	TRBV2	TRBJ2-1	13	many	TGTGCCACTAGCGGGGGCGTTTACAATGAGCAGTTCTTC	CATSGGVYNEQFF
-	TRBV24-1	TRBJ2-2	13	-	TGTGCCACCAGGGACCAGAACACCGGGGAGCTGTTTTTT	CATRDQNTGELFF
TRBD2	TRBV2	TRBJ2-3	14	many	TGTGCCAGCAGTGTGGGGACTAGGGGGGATACGCAGTATTTT	CASSVGTRGDTQYF
-	TRBV19	TRBJ2-5	15	-	TGTGCCAGTAGACCAATGGGGCTAGCTGAAGAGACCCAGTACTTC	CASRPMGLAEETQYF
TRBD1	TRBV9	TRBJ1-6	16	many	TGTGCCAGCAGCGGACCAGCTCAGGGGGATAATTCACCCCTCCACTTT	CASSGPAQGDNSPLHF
-	TRBV27	TRBJ2-7	15	few	TGTGCCAGCAGCCCTTCGGACTTTTATGTCTACGAGCAGTACTTC	CASSPSDFYVYEQYF
-	TRBV5-8	TRBJ2-5	16	-	TGTGCCAGCAGCCCGCGGTACGGAGGGAAGAAAGAGACCCAGTACTTC	CASSPRYGGKKETQYF
TRBD2	TRBV20-1	TRBJ2-7	14	many	TGCAGTGCTAGCCCCTCTAGCGGGAGCTACGAGCAGTACTTC	CSASPSSGSYEQYF
TRBD1	TRBV19	TRBJ1-2	17	-	TGTGCCAGGATAGGGACAGGGGGGGCCGTGAATCGCTATGGCTACACCTTC	CARIGTGGAVNRYGYTF
TRBD2	TRBV19	TRBJ2-7	15	-	TGTGCCAGTAGTCCGCGGGGGGGTCCTTACTACGAGCAGTACTTC	CASSPRGGPYYEQYF
TRBD1	TRBV11-1	TRBJ2-2	15	-	TGTGCCAGCAGCTTATACAGGGGAAGGTCCGGGGAGCTGTTTTTT	CASSLYRGRSGELFF
TRBD2	TRBV28	TRBJ2-1	16	many	TGTGCCAGCAGTGCCTTAGCGGGAGGATTATACAATGAGCAGTTCTTC	CASSALAGGLYNEQFF
-	TRBV24-1	TRBJ2-5	13	-	TGTGCCACCAGTGATGGTTTTCAAGAGACCCAGTACTTC	CATSDGFQETQYF
TRBD2	TRBV11-2	TRBJ2-2	15	many	TGTGCCAGCAGAGGGACTAGATCCCTCCCCGGGGAGCTGTTTTTT	CASRGTRSLPGELFF
TRBD1	TRBV10-3	TRBJ1-6	14	many	TGTGCCATCAGTGGGGGACAGGGTCGTTCACCCCTCCACTTT	CAISGGQGRSPLHF
TRBD2	TRBV2	TRBJ2-3	17	many	TGTGCCAGCAGTGAACACCGGGGGGGAGCGGGTTCAGATACGCAGTATTTT	CASSEHRGGAGSDTQYF
-	TRBV20-1	TRBJ2-3	13	-	TGCAGTGCTTGGGGCTACACCACAGATACGCAGTATTTT	CSAWGYTTDTQYF
-	TRBV2	TRBJ2-5	10	many	TGTGCCAGCGAGGCGGAGACCCAGTACTTC	CASEAETQYF
-	TRBV6-1	TRBJ2-2	12	-	TGTGCCAGCACCAGTGCGGCCGGGGAGCTGTTTTTT	CASTSAAGELFF
-	TRBV5-6	TRBJ2-1	16	many	TGTGCCAGCAGCTTGATGGGGCGTATCTCCTACAATGAGCAGTTCTTC	CASSLMGRISYNEQFF
-	TRBV11-2	TRBJ2-1	14	many	TGTGCCAGCAACCCTTACCCTTTGGGCGATGAGCAGTTCTTC	CASNPYPLGDEQFF
-	TRBV14	TRBJ2-1	16	many	TGTGCCAGCAGCCAAGATTTGTCACAGGGATACAATGAGCAGTTCTTC	CASSQDLSQGYNEQFF
TRBD2	TRBV15	TRBJ2-3	14	many	TGTGCCACCAGCAGAGATCTAGCGGGAGATACGCAGTATTTT	CATSRDLAGDTQYF
TRBD2	TRBV6-1	TRBJ2-1	14	many	TGTGCCAGCAGTGACGCTAGCGGTGGCAATGAGCAGTTCTTC	CASSDASGGNEQFF
TRBD1	TRBV12-3/TRBV12-4	TRBJ1-2	18	-	TGTGCCAGCAGTTTAGGGGGGACAGGGAGGGGGACTTCCTATGGCTACACCTTC	CASSLGGTGRGTSYGYTF
TRBD1	TRBV19	TRBJ1-1	14	many	TGTGCCAGTAGACCGACAGGGAGGAACACTGAAGCTTTCTTT	CASRPTGRNTEAFF